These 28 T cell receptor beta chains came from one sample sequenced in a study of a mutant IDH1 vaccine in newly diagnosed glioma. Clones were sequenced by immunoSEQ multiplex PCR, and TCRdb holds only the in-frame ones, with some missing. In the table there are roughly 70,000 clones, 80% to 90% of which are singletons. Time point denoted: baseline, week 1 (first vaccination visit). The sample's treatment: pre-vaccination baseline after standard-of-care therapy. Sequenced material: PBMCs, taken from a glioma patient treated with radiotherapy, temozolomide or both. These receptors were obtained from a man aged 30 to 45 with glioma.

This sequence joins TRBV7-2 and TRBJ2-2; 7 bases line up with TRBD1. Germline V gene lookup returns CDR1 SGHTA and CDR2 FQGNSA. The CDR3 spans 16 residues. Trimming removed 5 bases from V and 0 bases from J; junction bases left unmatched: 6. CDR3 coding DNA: TGTGCCAGCAGCGACCCGGGACAGCCGAACACCGGGGAGCTGTTTTTT. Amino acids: CASSDPGQPNTGELFF.

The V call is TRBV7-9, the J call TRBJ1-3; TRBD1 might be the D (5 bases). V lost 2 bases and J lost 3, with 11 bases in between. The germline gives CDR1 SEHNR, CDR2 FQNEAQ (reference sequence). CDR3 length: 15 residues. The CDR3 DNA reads TGTGCCAGCAGCTTACAAGGGACGGGTGGAAACACCATATATTTT. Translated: CASSLQGTGGNTIYF.

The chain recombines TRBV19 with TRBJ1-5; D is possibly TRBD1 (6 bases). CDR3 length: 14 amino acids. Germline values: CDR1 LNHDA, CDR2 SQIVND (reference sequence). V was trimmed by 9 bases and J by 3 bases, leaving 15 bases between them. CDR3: CASRGASYNQPQHF. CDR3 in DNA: TGTGCCAGCCGGGGGGCGTCCTACAATCAGCCCCAGCATTTT.

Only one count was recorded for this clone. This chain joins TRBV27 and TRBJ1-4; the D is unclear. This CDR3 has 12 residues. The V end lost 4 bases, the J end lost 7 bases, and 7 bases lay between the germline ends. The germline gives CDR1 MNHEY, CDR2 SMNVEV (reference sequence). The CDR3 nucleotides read TGTGCCAGCAGTTCCTACGGTGAAAAACTGTTTTTT. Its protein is CASSSYGEKLFF.

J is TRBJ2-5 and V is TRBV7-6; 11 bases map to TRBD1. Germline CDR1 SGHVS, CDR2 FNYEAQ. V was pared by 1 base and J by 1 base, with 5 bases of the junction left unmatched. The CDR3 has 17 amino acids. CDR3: CASSLGVGTGGQETQYF. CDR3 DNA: TGTGCCAGCAGCTTAGGGGTTGGGACAGGGGGCCAAGAGACCCAGTACTTC.

The CDR3 nucleotides are TGCGCCAGCAGCTTGGTGGTGGGTCCCCGCACAGATACGCAGTATTTT. Residues: CASSLVVGPRTDTQYF. The chain has TRBV5-1 and TRBJ2-3; D is unresolved. CDR1 SGHRS and CDR2 YFSETQ come from the germline V gene. The CDR3 runs 16 residues. V lost 0 bases and J 1 base, leaving 12 bases between the germline ends.

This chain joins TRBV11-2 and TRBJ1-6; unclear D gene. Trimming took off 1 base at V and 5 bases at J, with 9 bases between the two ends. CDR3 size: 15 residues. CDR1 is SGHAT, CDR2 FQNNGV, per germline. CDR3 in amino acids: CASSLATGHNSPLHF. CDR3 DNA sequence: TGTGCCAGCAGCTTAGCTACTGGGCATAATTCACCCCTCCACTTT.

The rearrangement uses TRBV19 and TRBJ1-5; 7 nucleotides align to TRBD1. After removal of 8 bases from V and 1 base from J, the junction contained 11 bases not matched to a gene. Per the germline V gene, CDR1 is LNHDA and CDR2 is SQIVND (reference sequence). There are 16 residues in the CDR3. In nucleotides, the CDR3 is TGTGCCAGTGAAAGTCCTCGACAGGGCAGCAATCAGCCCCAGCATTTT. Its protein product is CASESPRQGSNQPQHF.

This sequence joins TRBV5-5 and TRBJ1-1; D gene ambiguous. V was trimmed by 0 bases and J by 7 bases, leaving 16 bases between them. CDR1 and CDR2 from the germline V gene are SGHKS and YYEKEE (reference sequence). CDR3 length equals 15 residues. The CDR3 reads CASSLVGNSRGEAFF. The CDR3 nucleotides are TGTGCCAGCAGCTTGGTGGGGAACTCACGAGGTGAAGCTTTCTTT. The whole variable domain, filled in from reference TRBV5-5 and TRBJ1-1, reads DAGVTQSPTHLIKTRGQQVTLRCSPISGHKSVSWYQQVLGQGPQFIFQYYEKEERGRGNFPDRFSARQFPNYSSELNVNALLLGDSALYLCASSLVGNSRGEAFFGQGTRLTVV.

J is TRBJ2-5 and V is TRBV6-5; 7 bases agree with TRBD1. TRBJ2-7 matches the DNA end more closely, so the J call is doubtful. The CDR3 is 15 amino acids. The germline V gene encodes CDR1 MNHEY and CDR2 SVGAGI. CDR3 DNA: TGTGCCAGCAGTTCCCGGACAGGAAGAGACTACGAGCAGTACTTC. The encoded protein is CASSSRTGRDYEQYF.

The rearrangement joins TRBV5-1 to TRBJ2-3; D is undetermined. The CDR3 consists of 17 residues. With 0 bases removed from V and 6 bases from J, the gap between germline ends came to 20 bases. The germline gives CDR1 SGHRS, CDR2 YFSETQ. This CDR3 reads CASSLGVGRDFVDTQYF. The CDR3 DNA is TGCGCCAGCAGCTTGGGAGTGGGCAGAGATTTTGTTGATACGCAGTATTTT.

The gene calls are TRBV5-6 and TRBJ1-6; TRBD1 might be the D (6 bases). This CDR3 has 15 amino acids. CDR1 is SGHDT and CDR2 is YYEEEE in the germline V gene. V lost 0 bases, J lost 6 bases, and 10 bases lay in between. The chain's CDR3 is CASSLDQGSNSPLHF. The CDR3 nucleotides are TGTGCCAGCAGCTTGGACCAGGGGTCTAATTCACCCCTCCACTTT.

CDR3 protein: CASSRGQGAATEAFF. DNA of the CDR3: TGTGCCAGCAGCAGGGGACAGGGGGCGGCGACTGAAGCTTTCTTT. The chain uses TRBV7-8 and TRBJ1-1, with TRBD1 matching over 12 bases. After removal of 5 bases from V and 5 bases from J, the junction contained 6 bases not matched to a gene. The germline V gene encodes CDR1 SGHVS and CDR2 FQNEAQ. This CDR3 contains 15 residues. The entire variable domain, with the rest obtained from reference TRBV7-8 and TRBJ1-1, is as follows: GAGVSQSPRYKVAKRGQDVALRCDPISGHVSLFWYQQALGQGPEFLTYFQNEAQLDKSGLPSDRFFAERPEGSVSTLKIQRTQQEDSAVYLCASSRGQGAATEAFFGQGTRLTVV.

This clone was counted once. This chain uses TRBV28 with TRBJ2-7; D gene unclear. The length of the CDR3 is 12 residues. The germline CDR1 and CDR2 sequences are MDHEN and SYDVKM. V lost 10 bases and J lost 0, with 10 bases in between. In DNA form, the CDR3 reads TGTGCCACCCGGCACGTCTCCTACGAGCAGTACTTC. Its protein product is CATRHVSYEQYF. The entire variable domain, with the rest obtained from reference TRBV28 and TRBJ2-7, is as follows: DVKVTQSSRYLVKRTGEKVFLECVQDMDHENMFWYRQDPGLGLRLIYFSYDVKMKEKGDIPEGYSVSREKKERFSLILESASTNQTSMYLCATRHVSYEQYFGPGTRLTVT.

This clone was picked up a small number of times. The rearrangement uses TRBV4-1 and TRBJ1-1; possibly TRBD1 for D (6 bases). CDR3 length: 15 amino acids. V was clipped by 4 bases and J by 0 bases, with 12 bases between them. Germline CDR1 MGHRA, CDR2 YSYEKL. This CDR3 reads CASSLSRTVNTEAFF. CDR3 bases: TGCGCCAGCAGCCTAAGCAGGACAGTGAACACTGAAGCTTTCTTT.

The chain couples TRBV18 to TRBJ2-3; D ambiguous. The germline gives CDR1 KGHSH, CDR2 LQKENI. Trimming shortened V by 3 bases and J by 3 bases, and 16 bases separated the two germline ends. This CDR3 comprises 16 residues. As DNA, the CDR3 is TGTGCCAGCTCACCCGCTGGCCGGGTTAGGACAGATACGCAGTATTTT. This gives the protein CASSPAGRVRTDTQYF.

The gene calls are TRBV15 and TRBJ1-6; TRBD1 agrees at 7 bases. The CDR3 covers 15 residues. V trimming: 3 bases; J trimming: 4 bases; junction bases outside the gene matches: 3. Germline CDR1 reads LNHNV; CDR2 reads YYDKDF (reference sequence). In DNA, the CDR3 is TGTGCCACCAGCAGCTCGGGACAGTATAATTCACCCCTCCACTTT. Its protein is CATSSSGQYNSPLHF. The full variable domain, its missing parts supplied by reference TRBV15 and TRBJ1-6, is DAMVIQNPRYQVTQFGKPVTLSCSQTLNHNVMYWYQQKSSQAPKLLFHYYDKDFNNEADTPDNFQSRRPNTSFCFLDIRSPGLGDTAMYLCATSSSGQYNSPLHFGNGTRLTVT.

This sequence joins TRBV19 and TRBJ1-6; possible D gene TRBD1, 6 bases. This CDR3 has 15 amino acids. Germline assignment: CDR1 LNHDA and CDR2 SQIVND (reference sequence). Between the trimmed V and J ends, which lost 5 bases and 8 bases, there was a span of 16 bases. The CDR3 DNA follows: TGTGCCAGTAGTCAATACAGGGAAGGGGATTCACCCCTCCACTTT. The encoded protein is CASSQYREGDSPLHF.

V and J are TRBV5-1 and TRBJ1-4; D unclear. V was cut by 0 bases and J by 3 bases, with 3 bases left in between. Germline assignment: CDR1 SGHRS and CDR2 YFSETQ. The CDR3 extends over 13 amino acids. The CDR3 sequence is CASSLASNEKLFF. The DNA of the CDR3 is TGCGCCAGCAGCTTGGCCTCTAATGAAAAACTGTTTTTT.

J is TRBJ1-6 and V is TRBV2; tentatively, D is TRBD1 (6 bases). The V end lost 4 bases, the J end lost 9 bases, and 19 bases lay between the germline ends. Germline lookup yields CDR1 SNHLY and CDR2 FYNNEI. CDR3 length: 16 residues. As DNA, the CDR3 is TGTGCCAGCAGTGGAGGGGGAGGGGTTCGGGGTTCACCCCTCCACTTT. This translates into CASSGGGGVRGSPLHF.

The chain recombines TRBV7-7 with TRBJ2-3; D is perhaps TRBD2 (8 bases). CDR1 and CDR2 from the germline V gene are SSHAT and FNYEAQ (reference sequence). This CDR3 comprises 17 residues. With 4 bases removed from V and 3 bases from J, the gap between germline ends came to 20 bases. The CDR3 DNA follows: TGTGCCAGCAGCTCCCGGGAGGGCAGGGGGTCGACAGATACGCAGTATTTT. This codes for CASSSREGRGSTDTQYF.

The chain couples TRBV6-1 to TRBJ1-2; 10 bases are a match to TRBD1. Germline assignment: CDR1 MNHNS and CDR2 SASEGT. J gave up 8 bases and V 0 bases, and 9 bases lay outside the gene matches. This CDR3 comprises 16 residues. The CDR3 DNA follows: TGTGCCAGCAGTGAAGCGGGTGGGGGACAGGGGCGAGGCTACACCTTC. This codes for CASSEAGGGQGRGYTF.

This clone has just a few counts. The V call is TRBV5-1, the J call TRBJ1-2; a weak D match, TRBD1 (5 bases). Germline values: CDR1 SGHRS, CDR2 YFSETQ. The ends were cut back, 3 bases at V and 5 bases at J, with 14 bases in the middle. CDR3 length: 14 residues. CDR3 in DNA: TGCGCCAGCAGCTGGGGGACTGAGGCTTATGGCTACACCTTC. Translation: CASSWGTEAYGYTF.

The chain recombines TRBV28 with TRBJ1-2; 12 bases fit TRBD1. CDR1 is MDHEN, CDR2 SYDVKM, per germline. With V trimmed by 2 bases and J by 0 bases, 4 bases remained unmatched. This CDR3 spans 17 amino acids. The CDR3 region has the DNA TGTGCCAGCAGTTTAGTGGGGACAGGGGGCCCTAACTATGGCTACACCTTC. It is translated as CASSLVGTGGPNYGYTF.

The CDR3 DNA sequence: TGTGCCAGCAGCTTTGGGCCTACCGCTAGCACTGAAGCTTTCTTT. Its protein product is CASSFGPTASTEAFF. The chain combines TRBV5-4 with TRBJ1-1; D gene unclear. There are 15 residues in the CDR3. Per germline, CDR1 SGHNT and CDR2 YYREEE (reference sequence). V gave up 2 bases and J gave up 4 bases, with 15 bases separating them.

DNA of the CDR3: TGCGCCAGCAGTGACGAGCGTGTGAAGGATGAGCAGTTCTTC. Translating it yields CASSDERVKDEQFF. The chain is built from TRBV10-1 and TRBJ2-1; D gene unclear. The CDR3 consists of 14 residues. Germline V CDR1 and CDR2: WNHNN, SYGVQD (reference sequence). V shed 3 bases and J shed 8 bases, with 14 bases lying between them.

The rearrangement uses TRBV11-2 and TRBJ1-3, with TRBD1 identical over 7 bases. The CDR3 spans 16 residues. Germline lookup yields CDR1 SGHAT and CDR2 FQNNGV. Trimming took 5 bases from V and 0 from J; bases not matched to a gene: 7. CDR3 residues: CASSDGQESSGNTIYF. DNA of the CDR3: TGTGCCAGCAGCGACGGACAGGAGAGCTCTGGAAACACCATATATTTT.

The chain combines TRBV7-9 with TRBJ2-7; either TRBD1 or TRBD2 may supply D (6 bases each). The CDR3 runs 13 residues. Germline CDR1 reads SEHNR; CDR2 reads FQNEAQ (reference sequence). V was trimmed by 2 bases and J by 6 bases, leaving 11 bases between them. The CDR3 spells CASSLTQGGEQYF. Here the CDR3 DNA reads TGTGCCAGCAGCTTAACACAGGGAGGCGAGCAGTACTTC.